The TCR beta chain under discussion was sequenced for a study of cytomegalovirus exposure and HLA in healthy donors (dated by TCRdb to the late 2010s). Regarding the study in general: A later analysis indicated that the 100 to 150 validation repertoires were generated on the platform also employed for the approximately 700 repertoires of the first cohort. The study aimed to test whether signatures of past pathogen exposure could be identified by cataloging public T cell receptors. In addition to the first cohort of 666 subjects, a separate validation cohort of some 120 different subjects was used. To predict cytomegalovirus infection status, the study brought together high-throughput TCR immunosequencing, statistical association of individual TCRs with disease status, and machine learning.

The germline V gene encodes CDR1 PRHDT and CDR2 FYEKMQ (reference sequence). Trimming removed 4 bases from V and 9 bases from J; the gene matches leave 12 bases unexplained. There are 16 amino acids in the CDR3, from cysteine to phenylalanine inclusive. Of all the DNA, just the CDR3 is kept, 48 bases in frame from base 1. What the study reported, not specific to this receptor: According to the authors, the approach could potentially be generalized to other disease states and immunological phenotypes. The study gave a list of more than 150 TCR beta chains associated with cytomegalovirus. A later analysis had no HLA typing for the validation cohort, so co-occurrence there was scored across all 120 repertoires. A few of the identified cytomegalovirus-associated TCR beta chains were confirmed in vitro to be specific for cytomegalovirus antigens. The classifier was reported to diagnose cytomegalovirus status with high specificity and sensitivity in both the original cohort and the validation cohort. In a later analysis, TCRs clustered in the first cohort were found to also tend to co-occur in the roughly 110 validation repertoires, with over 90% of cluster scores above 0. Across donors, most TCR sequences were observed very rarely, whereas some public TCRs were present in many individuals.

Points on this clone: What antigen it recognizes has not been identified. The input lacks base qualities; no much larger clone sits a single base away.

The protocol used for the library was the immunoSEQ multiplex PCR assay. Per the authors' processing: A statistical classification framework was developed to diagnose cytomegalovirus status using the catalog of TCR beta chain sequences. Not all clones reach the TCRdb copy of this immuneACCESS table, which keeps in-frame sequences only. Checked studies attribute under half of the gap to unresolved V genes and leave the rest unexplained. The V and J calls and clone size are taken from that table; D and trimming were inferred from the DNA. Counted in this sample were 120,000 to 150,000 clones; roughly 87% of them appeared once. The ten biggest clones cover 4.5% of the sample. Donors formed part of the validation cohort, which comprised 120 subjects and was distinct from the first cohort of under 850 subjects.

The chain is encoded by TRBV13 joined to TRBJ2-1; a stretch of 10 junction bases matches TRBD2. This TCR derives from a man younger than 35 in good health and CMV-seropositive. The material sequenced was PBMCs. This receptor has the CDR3 CASSSRTSGPKVEQFF. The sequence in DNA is TGTGCCAGCAGCTCGCGGACTAGCGGCCCGAAGGTTGAGCAGTTCTTC.